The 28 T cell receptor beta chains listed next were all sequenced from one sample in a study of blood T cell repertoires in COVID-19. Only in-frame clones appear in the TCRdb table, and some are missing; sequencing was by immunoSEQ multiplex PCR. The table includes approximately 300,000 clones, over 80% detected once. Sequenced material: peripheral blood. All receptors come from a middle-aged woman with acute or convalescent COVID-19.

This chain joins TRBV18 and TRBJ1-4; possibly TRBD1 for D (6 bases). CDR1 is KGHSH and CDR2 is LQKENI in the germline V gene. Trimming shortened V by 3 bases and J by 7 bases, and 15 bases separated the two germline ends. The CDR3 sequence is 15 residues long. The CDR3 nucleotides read TGTGCCAGCTCACCTTTGGGCAGGGGAAGTGAAAAACTGTTTTTT. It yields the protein CASSPLGRGSEKLFF.

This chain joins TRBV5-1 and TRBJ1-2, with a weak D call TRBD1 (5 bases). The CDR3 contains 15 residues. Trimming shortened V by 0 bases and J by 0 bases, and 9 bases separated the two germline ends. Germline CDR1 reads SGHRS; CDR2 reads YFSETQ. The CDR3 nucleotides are TGCGCCAGCAGCTTGGCACAGGTGTCTAACTATGGCTACACCTTC. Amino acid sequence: CASSLAQVSNYGYTF. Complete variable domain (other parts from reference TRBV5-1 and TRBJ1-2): KAGVTQTPRYLIKTRGQQVTLSCSPISGHRSVSWYQQTPGQGLQFLFEYFSETQRNKGNFPGRFSGRQFSNSRSEMNVSTLELGDSALYLCASSLAQVSNYGYTFGSGTRLTVV.

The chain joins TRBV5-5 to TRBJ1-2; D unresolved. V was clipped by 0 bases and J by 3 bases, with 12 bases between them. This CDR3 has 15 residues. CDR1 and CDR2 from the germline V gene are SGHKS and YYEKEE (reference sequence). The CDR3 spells CASSLVTTGDYGYTF. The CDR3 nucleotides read TGTGCCAGCAGCTTGGTCACGACCGGAGACTATGGCTACACCTTC.

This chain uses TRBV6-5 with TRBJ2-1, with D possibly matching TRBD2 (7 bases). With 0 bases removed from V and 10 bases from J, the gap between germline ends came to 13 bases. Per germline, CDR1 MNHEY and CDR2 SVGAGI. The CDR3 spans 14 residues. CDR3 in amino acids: CASSYSEGEGEQFF. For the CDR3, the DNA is TGTGCCAGCAGTTACTCCGAGGGGGAGGGGGAGCAGTTCTTC.

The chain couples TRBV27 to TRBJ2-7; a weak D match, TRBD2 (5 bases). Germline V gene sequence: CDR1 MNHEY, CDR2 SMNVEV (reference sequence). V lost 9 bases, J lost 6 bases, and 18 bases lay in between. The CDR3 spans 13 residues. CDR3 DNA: TGTGCCAGTGCACGGGATCCTATAGGCGAGCAGTACGTC. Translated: CASARDPIGEQYV.

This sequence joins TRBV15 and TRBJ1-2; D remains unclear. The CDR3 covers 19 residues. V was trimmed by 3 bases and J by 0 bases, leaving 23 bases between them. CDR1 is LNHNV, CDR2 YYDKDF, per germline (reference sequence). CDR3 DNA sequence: TGTGCCACCAGCAGCGGAGTGCGGGAGGCACAGCTTTCTAACTATGGCTACACCTTC. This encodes CATSSGVREAQLSNYGYTF.

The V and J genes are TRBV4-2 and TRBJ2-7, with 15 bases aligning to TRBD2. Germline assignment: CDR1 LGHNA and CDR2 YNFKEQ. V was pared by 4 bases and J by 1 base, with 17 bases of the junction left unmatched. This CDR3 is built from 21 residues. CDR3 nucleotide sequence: TGTGCCAGCAGCCCCAAGGCCGGGACTAGCGGGGGGCTTTCTTTGTCCTACGAGCAGTACGTC. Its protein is CASSPKAGTSGGLSLSYEQYV.

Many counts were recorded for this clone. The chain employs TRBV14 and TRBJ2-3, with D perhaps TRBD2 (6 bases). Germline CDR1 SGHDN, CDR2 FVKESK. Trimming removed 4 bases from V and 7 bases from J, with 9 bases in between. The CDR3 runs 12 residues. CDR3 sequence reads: CASSPRGYTQYF. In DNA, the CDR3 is TGTGCCAGCAGCCCCCGGGGGTATACGCAGTATTTT. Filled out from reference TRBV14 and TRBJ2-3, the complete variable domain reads EAGVTQFPSHSVIEKGQTVTLRCDPISGHDNLYWYRRVMGKEIKFLLHFVKESKQDESGMPNNRFLAERTGGTYSTLKVQPAELEDSGVYFCASSPRGYTQYFGPGTRLTVL.

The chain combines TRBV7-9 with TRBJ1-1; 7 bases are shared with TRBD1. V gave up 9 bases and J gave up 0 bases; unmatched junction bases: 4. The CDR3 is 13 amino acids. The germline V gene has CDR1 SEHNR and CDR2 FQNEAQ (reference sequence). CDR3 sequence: CASEQGLNTEAFF. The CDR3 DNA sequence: TGTGCCAGTGAACAGGGGTTGAACACTGAAGCTTTCTTT.

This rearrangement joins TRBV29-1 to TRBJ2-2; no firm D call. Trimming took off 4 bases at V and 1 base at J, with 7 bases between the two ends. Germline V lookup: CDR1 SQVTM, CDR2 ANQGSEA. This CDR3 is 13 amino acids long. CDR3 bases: TGCAGCGTTGGAGGCGGGAACACCGGGGAGCTGTTTTTT. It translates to CSVGGGNTGELFF.

The CDR3 spells CASSLASSGNTIYF. The DNA of the CDR3 is TGCGCCAGCAGCTTAGCAAGCTCTGGAAACACCATATATTTT. The chain has TRBV5-1 and TRBJ1-3; D is ambiguous. The V gene lost 2 bases and the J gene lost 0 bases, with 6 bases spanning the gap. This CDR3 comprises 14 residues. Germline CDR1 SGHRS, CDR2 YFSETQ. Drawing the rest from reference TRBV5-1 and TRBJ1-3, the complete variable domain is KAGVTQTPRYLIKTRGQQVTLSCSPISGHRSVSWYQQTPGQGLQFLFEYFSETQRNKGNFPGRFSGRQFSNSRSEMNVSTLELGDSALYLCASSLASSGNTIYFGEGSWLTVV.

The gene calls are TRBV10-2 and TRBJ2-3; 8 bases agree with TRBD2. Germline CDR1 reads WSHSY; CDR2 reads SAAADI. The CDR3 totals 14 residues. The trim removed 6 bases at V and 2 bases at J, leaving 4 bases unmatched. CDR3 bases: TGCGCCAGCAGAAGTAGCGGGGTCACAGATACGCAGTATTTT. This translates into CASRSSGVTDTQYF.

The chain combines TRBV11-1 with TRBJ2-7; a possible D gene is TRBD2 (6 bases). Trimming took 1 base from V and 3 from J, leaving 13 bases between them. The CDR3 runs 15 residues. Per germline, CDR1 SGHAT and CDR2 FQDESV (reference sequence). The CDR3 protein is CASSLEMGLNYEQYV. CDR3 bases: TGTGCCAGCAGCTTAGAAATGGGACTTAACTACGAGCAGTACGTC.

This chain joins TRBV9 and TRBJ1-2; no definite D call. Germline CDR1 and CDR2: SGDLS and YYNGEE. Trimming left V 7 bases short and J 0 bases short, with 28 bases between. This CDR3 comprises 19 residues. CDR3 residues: CASRGSGFTRAQTNYGYTF. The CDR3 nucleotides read TGTGCCAGCCGTGGTTCGGGATTCACACGGGCCCAAACTAACTATGGCTACACCTTC.

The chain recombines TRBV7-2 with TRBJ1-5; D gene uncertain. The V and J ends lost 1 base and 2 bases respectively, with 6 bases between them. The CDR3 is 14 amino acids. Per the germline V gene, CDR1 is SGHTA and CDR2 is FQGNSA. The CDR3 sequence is CASSLVSGNQPQHF. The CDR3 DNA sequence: TGTGCCAGCAGCTTAGTATCAGGCAATCAGCCCCAGCATTTT.

DNA for the CDR3: TGTGCCAGCAGCTCCGACAGCACCGTTGGCTACACCTTC. The encoded protein is CASSSDSTVGYTF. The rearrangement uses TRBV5-6 and TRBJ1-2, with a possible D match to TRBD1 (5 bases). The V and J ends lost 3 bases and 7 bases respectively, with 13 bases between them. Germline CDR1 reads SGHDT; CDR2 reads YYEEEE. This CDR3 region has 13 residues.

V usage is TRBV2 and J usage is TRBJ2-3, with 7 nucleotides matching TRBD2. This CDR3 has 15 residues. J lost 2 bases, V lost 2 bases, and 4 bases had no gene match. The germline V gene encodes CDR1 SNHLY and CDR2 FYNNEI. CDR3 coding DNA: TGTGCCAGCAGTGAACGACTAGCCCCCACAGATACGCAGTATTTT. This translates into CASSERLAPTDTQYF. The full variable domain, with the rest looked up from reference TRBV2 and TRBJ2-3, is EPEVTQTPSHQVTQMGQEVILRCVPISNHLYFYWYRQILGQKVEFLVSFYNNEISEKSEIFDDQFSVERPDGSNFTLKIRSTKLEDSAMYFCASSERLAPTDTQYFGPGTRLTVL.

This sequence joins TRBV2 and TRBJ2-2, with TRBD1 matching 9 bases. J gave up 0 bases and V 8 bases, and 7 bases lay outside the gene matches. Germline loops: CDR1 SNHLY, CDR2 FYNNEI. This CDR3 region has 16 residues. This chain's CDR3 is CASSGTGSTNTGELFF. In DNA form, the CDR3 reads TGTGCCAGCTCCGGGACAGGGTCTACGAACACCGGGGAGCTGTTTTTT. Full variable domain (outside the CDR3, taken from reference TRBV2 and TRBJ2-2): EPEVTQTPSHQVTQMGQEVILRCVPISNHLYFYWYRQILGQKVEFLVSFYNNEISEKSEIFDDQFSVERPDGSNFTLKIRSTKLEDSAMYFCASSGTGSTNTGELFFGEGSRLTVL.

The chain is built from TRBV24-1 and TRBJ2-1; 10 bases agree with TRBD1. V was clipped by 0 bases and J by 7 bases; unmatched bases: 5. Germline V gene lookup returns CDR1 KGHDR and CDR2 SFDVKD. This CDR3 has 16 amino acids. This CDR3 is CATSDLRQGANNEQFF. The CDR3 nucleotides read TGTGCCACCAGTGATTTGCGACAGGGGGCGAATAATGAGCAGTTCTTC.

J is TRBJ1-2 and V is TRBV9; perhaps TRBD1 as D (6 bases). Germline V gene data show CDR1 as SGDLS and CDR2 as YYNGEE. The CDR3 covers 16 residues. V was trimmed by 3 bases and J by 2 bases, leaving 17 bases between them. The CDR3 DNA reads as TGTGCCAGCAGCGGCGGCAGGGGAATAGGGAACTATGGCTACACCTTC. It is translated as CASSGGRGIGNYGYTF. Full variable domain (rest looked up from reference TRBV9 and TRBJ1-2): DSGVTQTPKHLITATGQRVTLRCSPRSGDLSVYWYQQSLDQGLQFLIQYYNGEERAKGNILERFSAQQFPDLHSELNLSSLELGDSALYFCASSGGRGIGNYGYTFGSGTRLTVV.

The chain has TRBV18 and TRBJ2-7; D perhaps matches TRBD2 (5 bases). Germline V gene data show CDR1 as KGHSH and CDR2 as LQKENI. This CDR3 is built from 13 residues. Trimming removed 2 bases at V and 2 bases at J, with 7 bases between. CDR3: CASSPGGPYEQYV. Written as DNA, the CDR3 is TGTGCCAGCTCACCAGGCGGGCCCTACGAGCAGTACGTC.

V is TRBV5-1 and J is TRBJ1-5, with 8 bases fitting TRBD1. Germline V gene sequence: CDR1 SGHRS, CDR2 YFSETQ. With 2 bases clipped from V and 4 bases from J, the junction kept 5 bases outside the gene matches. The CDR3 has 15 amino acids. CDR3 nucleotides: TGCGCCAGCAGCTTAGAGCGGACAGGGAATCAGCCCCAGCATTTT. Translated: CASSLERTGNQPQHF.

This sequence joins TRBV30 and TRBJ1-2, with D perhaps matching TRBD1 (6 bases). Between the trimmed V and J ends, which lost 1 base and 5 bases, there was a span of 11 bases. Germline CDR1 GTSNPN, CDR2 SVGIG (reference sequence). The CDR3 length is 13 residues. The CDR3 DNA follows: TGTGCCTGGAGTGCCACAGGGCCTTATGGCTACACCTTC. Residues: CAWSATGPYGYTF.

The CDR3 coding sequence is TGTGCCAGCAGTGGCCCAGGACACAATCAGCCCCAGCATTTT. Its protein product is CASSGPGHNQPQHF. V and J are TRBV6-6 and TRBJ1-5, with TRBD1 as a possible D gene (5 bases). CDR3 length: 14 residues. Germline CDR1 reads MNHNY; CDR2 reads SVGAGI (reference sequence). Deletions cut 5 bases from V and 3 bases from J, with 11 bases between.

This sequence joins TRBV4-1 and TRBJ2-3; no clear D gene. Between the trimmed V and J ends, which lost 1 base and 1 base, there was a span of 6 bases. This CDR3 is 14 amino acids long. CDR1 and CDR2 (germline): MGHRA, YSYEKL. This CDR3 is CASSQVAGTDTQYF. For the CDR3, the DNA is TGCGCCAGCAGCCAAGTGGCCGGCACAGATACGCAGTATTTT.

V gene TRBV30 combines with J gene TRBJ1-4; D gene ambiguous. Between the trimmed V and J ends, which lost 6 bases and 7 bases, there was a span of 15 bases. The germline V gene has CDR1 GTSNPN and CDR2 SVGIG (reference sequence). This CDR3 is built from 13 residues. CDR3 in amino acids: CACPGGLGEKLFF. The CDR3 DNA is TGTGCCTGCCCCGGAGGGTTGGGTGAAAAACTGTTTTTT.

For the CDR3, the DNA is TGTGCCACCAGTGATAGTAGACAGGGTTCCGTTAATGAGCAGTTCTTC. Translating it yields CATSDSRQGSVNEQFF. The chain uses TRBV24-1 and TRBJ2-1; the match to TRBD1 covers 7 bases. Looked up from germline, CDR1 is KGHDR and CDR2 is SFDVKD. The CDR3 runs to 16 residues. After removal of 3 bases from V and 7 bases from J, the junction contained 11 bases not matched to a gene.

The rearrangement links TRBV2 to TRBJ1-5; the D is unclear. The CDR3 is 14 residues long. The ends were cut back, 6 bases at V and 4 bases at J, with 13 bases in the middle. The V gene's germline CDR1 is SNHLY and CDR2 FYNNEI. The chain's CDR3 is CASSHSLENQPQHF. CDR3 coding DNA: TGTGCCAGCAGCCACAGCCTCGAGAATCAGCCCCAGCATTTT. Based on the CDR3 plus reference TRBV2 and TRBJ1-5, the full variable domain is EPEVTQTPSHQVTQMGQEVILRCVPISNHLYFYWYRQILGQKVEFLVSFYNNEISEKSEIFDDQFSVERPDGSNFTLKIRSTKLEDSAMYFCASSHSLENQPQHFGDGTRLSIL.